One sample yielded the 31 T cell receptor beta chains listed below, sequenced in a study of Graves' ophthalmopathy and Graves' hyperthyroidism. Using RNA transcripts, the TCR beta CDR3 regions were amplified. A first-round RT-PCR used HTBI primers, followed by a second-round multiplex PCR. TCRdb fed the multiplex PCR reads into MiXCR, producing one record per CDR3 protein. The sample has around 590,000 distinct CDR3 sequences; under 45% are singletons. Sequenced: peripheral blood or thyroid tissue (not recorded which). Receptors originate from an adult man with Graves' hyperthyroidism.

V gene TRBV28 combines with J gene TRBJ1-1, with TRBD1 matching 10 bases. CDR3 length: 13 residues. The V and J ends lost 8 bases and 3 bases, in that order; junction bases with no gene match: 3. The germline V gene has CDR1 MDHEN and CDR2 SYDVKM. The CDR3 loop is CASGTGVDTEAFF. The CDR3 DNA reads as TGTGCCAGCGGGACAGGGGTTGACACTGAAGCTTTCTTT.

This clonotype was seen more than once but under ten times. This chain links TRBV18 with TRBJ1-5; maybe TRBD1 (6 bases). The V gene's germline CDR1 is KGHSH and CDR2 LQKENI. The CDR3 loop spans 14 amino acids. Trimming left V 1 base short and J 3 bases short, with 7 bases between. CDR3 nucleotides: TGTGCCAGCTCACCACGGGACAACAATCAGCCCCAGCATTTT. Protein product: CASSPRDNNQPQHF.

A word on this clonotype: A read error may be the cause here, since a much bigger clone is one base away. V is TRBV12-3 or TRBV12-4 and J is TRBJ1-1; 8 bases match TRBD1. The CDR3 totals 14 residues. Germline trimming cut 6 bases from V and 4 bases from J; bases unmatched to any gene: 7. The CDR3: CASSRQGQSTEAFF. In DNA form, the CDR3 reads TGTGCCAGCAGCCGACAGGGGCAGAGCACTGAAGCTTTCTTT.

The table lists this clonotype with many counts. The chain employs TRBV10-3 and TRBJ1-1; no firm D call. CDR3 length equals 12 residues. Germline V gene lookup returns CDR1 ENHRY and CDR2 SYGVKD. Trimming took off 2 bases at V and 8 bases at J, with 9 bases between the two ends. The chain's CDR3 is CAISEPTGEAFF. Here the CDR3 DNA reads TGTGCCATCAGTGAGCCCACGGGCGAAGCTTTCTTT.

This clonotype was counted between two and nine times. Here the CDR3 reads CASSLLRVKGYTF. The CDR3 DNA reads as TGTGCCAGCAGCTTGCTCAGGGTTAAAGGCTACACCTTC. V gene TRBV5-6 combines with J gene TRBJ1-2; tentative D call: TRBD1 (5 bases). Per the germline V gene, CDR1 is SGHDT and CDR2 is YYEEEE. V lost 1 base, J lost 8 bases, and 12 bases lay in between. The length of the CDR3 is 13 residues.

The chain's CDR3 is CASISGTGVYGYTF. Here the CDR3 DNA reads TGTGCCAGTATTTCCGGGACAGGGGTCTATGGCTACACCTTC. This chain connects TRBV19 to TRBJ1-2; TRBD1 matches 10 bases. CDR1 and CDR2 (germline): LNHDA, SQIVND (reference sequence). V was clipped by 7 bases and J by 4 bases; unmatched bases: 6. The CDR3 sequence is 14 residues long.

Many counts were recorded for this clonotype. This chain uses TRBV5-8 with TRBJ1-2, with D hard to call. The CDR3 sequence is 13 residues long. Germline lookup yields CDR1 SGHTS and CDR2 YDEGEE. Trimming took 0 bases from V and 4 from J, leaving 7 bases between them. The CDR3 loop is CASSLDHVYGYTF. The CDR3 DNA is TGTGCCAGCAGCTTGGACCACGTCTATGGCTACACCTTC.

This chain joins TRBV25-1 and TRBJ2-7; the D is unclear. The length of the CDR3 is 13 residues. With 2 bases removed from V and 2 bases from J, the gap between germline ends came to 7 bases. Germline V CDR1 and CDR2: MGHDK, SYGVNS. CDR3: CASSEQAPYEQYF. In nucleotides, the CDR3 is TGTGCCAGCAGTGAACAGGCCCCCTACGAGCAGTACTTC.

As concerns this clonotype: With a much larger clone just one base away, this may be a read error. V gene TRBV7-2 combines with J gene TRBJ2-5; TRBD2 matches at 9 bases. The CDR3 runs to 15 residues. CDR1 is SGHTA and CDR2 is FQGNSA in the germline V gene. The trim removed 6 bases at V and 6 bases at J, leaving 11 bases unmatched. The CDR3 region has the DNA TGTGCCAGCAGAGTCCCGGGACTAGCAAAGAAGACCCAGTACTTC. It specifies CASRVPGLAKKTQYF. The entire variable domain, with the rest obtained from reference TRBV7-2 and TRBJ2-5, is as follows: GAGVSQSPSNKVTEKGKDVELRCDPISGHTALYWYRQSLGQGLEFLIYFQGNSAPDKSGLPSDRFSAERTGGSVSTLTIQRTQQEDSAVYLCASRVPGLAKKTQYFGPGTRLLVL.

The chain uses TRBV5-1 and TRBJ2-7; 10 bases agree with TRBD1. The assigned J gene may be wrong: the sequence end matches TRBJ2-1 better. The CDR3 contains 14 residues. CDR1 and CDR2 from the germline V gene are SGHRS and YFSETQ. In DNA form, the CDR3 reads TGCGCCAGCAGCTTTCGACAGGGGGCGAATGAGCAGTTCTTC. Encoded protein: CASSFRQGANEQFF.

This rearrangement joins TRBV7-3 to TRBJ2-7; a possible D gene is TRBD2 (6 bases). CDR1 and CDR2 from the germline V gene are SGHTA and FQGTGA. The length of the CDR3 is 14 residues. V lost 1 base and J lost 7, with 14 bases in between. CDR3 residues: CASSLSGAGNEQYF. DNA of the CDR3: TGTGCCAGCAGCTTAAGTGGGGCGGGGAATGAGCAGTACTTC.

This clonotype occurred a few times. This chain connects TRBV4-1 to TRBJ1-2; TRBD1 agrees at 8 bases. The germline CDR1 and CDR2 sequences are MGHRA and YSYEKL. The CDR3 covers 16 residues. J gave up 1 base and V 0 bases, and 4 bases lay outside the gene matches. DNA for the CDR3: TGCGCCAGCAGCCAAGATCCAGGGGGCGGTAACTATGGCTACACCTTC. It codes for CASSQDPGGGNYGYTF.

This chain links TRBV6-6 with TRBJ2-3; 7 bases line up with TRBD2. This CDR3 spans 14 amino acids. J lost 0 bases, V lost 7 bases, and 4 bases had no gene match. Germline assignment: CDR1 MNHNY and CDR2 SVGAGI (reference sequence). CDR3 nucleotides: TGTGCCAGCAAGGCGGGGGAGAGCACAGATACGCAGTATTTT. Amino acid sequence: CASKAGESTDTQYF.

This chain joins TRBV12-3 or TRBV12-4 and TRBJ1-1, with 10 bases that match TRBD1. The CDR3 covers 17 residues. Trimming took 8 bases from V and 3 from J; bases not matched to a gene: 15. CDR3 DNA: TGTGCCAGCTCACCACCCGGGAGACAGGGGGCGTACACTGAAGCTTTCTTT. It translates to CASSPPGRQGAYTEAFF.

On this clonotype itself: The junction departs from the called germline gene at one end, perhaps through a read error. The genes are TRBV11-2 and TRBJ2-1; 7 bases map to TRBD1. CDR1 and CDR2 (germline): SGHAT, FQNNGV. This CDR3 contains 13 residues. The CDR3 sequence: CAGSKDRPNEQFF. The CDR3, as DNA: TGTGCCGGCAGCAAGGACAGGCCCAATGAGCAGTTCTTC.

The chain couples TRBV24-1 to TRBJ2-3; the D gene could be TRBD1 or TRBD2 (6 bases each). The germline gives CDR1 KGHDR, CDR2 SFDVKD. V was clipped by 3 bases and J by 5 bases, with 17 bases between them. This CDR3 is built from 16 residues. The CDR3 nucleotides are TGTGCCACCAGTGATACCACACGGGGGACAAGAGATACGCAGTATTTT. Its translation is CATSDTTRGTRDTQYF.

The table lists this clonotype with many counts. The chain is built from TRBV5-1 and TRBJ2-7, with TRBD2 as a possible D gene (6 bases). CDR1 and CDR2 from the germline V gene are SGHRS and YFSETQ. The CDR3 is made up of 14 amino acids. V was trimmed by 0 bases and J by 5 bases, leaving 12 bases between them. The CDR3 coding sequence is TGCGCCAGCAGCTTGGCGCCGGGGGATGACGAGCAGTACTTC. As protein: CASSLAPGDDEQYF. Complete variable domain (other parts from reference TRBV5-1 and TRBJ2-7): KAGVTQTPRYLIKTRGQQVTLSCSPISGHRSVSWYQQTPGQGLQFLFEYFSETQRNKGNFPGRFSGRQFSNSRSEMNVSTLELGDSALYLCASSLAPGDDEQYFGPGTRLTVT.

This chain connects TRBV7-8 to TRBJ1-4; a weak D match, TRBD1 (6 bases). Trimming took off 2 bases at V and 2 bases at J, with 15 bases between the two ends. The V gene's germline CDR1 is SGHVS and CDR2 FQNEAQ. The CDR3 loop spans 17 amino acids. CDR3 sequence reads: CASSLTLGADTNEKLFF. The CDR3, as DNA: TGTGCCAGCAGCTTAACTCTGGGGGCGGATACTAATGAAAAACTGTTTTTT. The variable domain in full, with the rest retrieved from reference TRBV7-8 and TRBJ1-4, is GAGVSQSPRYKVAKRGQDVALRCDPISGHVSLFWYQQALGQGPEFLTYFQNEAQLDKSGLPSDRFFAERPEGSVSTLKIQRTQQEDSAVYLCASSLTLGADTNEKLFFGSGTQLSVL.

This clonotype has a count of ten or more. The chain has TRBV9 and TRBJ2-2; 11 bases agree with TRBD2. This CDR3 spans 18 amino acids. J was trimmed by 0 bases and V by 0 bases; bases with no gene match: 4. The V gene's germline CDR1 is SGDLS and CDR2 YYNGEE. The CDR3 sequence: CASSVETSGEANTGELFF. CDR3 coding DNA: TGTGCCAGCAGCGTAGAGACTAGCGGGGAGGCGAACACCGGGGAGCTGTTTTTT.

The chain's CDR3 is CASSFFQVYGYTF. DNA of the CDR3: TGTGCCAGCAGCTTCTTCCAGGTGTATGGCTACACCTTC. The V gene is TRBV7-8, the J gene TRBJ1-2; D not resolved. The CDR3 runs to 13 residues. Trimming took off 3 bases at V and 5 bases at J, with 10 bases between the two ends. Germline assignment: CDR1 SGHVS and CDR2 FQNEAQ.

This chain joins TRBV12-3 or TRBV12-4 and TRBJ1-5; 8 bases are a match to TRBD1. After removal of 5 bases from V and 7 bases from J, the junction contained 1 base not matched to a gene. This CDR3 spans 12 amino acids. The CDR3: CASSDRGQPQHF. The CDR3 DNA follows: TGTGCCAGCAGTGACAGGGGCCAGCCCCAGCATTTT.

This chain joins TRBV28 and TRBJ1-5, with TRBD1 identical over 8 bases. The CDR3 consists of 15 residues. With 2 bases clipped from V and 6 bases from J, the junction kept 6 bases outside the gene matches. Looked up from germline, CDR1 is MDHEN and CDR2 is SYDVKM. In DNA, the CDR3 is TGTGCCAGCAGTTTAACCGGGACAGGTGGTCAGCCCCAGCATTTT. As protein: CASSLTGTGGQPQHF. Supplemented by reference TRBV28 and TRBJ1-5, the full variable domain reads DVKVTQSSRYLVKRTGEKVFLECVQDMDHENMFWYRQDPGLGLRLIYFSYDVKMKEKGDIPEGYSVSREKKERFSLILESASTNQTSMYLCASSLTGTGGQPQHFGDGTRLSIL.

Details on this clonotype: A much more abundant neighbour one base away suggests this may be a read error. The chain links TRBV7-2 to TRBJ1-1, with D possibly being TRBD1 (6 bases). The CDR3 has 12 residues. Germline CDR1 is SGHTA and CDR2 is FQGNSA. V dropped 7 bases and J dropped 11 bases, with 17 bases sitting between them. In DNA, the CDR3 is TGTGCCAGCAACTCAGGAGGGGGGGGGGCTTTCTTT. This codes for CASNSGGGGAFF.

The J gene is TRBJ1-1, the V gene TRBV10-3, with D perhaps TRBD1 (5 bases). CDR1 ENHRY and CDR2 SYGVKD come from the germline V gene. The germline V and J ends were trimmed by 10 bases and 2 bases, with 14 bases remaining between them. The CDR3 contains 13 residues. The DNA for the CDR3 is TGTGCCACCCAGCGGGGCCGAAACACTGAAGCTTTCTTT. It is translated as CATQRGRNTEAFF.

Only a few counts were recorded for this clonotype. J is TRBJ1-5 and V is TRBV6-1; D unclear. V gave up 7 bases and J gave up 6 bases, with 13 bases separating them. Germline-derived CDR1 and CDR2 are MNHNS and SASEGT. The CDR3 has 13 amino acids. CDR3 loop: CASTSWNFQPQHF. In DNA, the CDR3 is TGTGCCAGCACCTCTTGGAACTTTCAGCCCCAGCATTTT.

For this clonotype: The CDR3 does not close with the conserved phenylalanine or tryptophan, likely indicating a read error. The chain links TRBV2 to TRBJ1-5; 7 bases agree with TRBD1. Germline loops: CDR1 SNHLY, CDR2 FYNNEI. V shed 7 bases, J shed 3 bases, and the junction held 6 bases outside the gene matches. The CDR3 spans 14 residues. CDR3 region: CASNRDSFNQPQHL. DNA of the CDR3: TGTGCCAGCAACAGGGACAGCTTCAATCAGCCCCAGCATCTT.

The V and J genes are TRBV12-3 or TRBV12-4 and TRBJ2-2; 13 bases map to TRBD2. This CDR3 has 16 residues. The V segment lost 6 bases and the J segment 5 bases; nucleotides outside the gene matches: 6. The CDR3 loop is CASRPTSGGATGELFF. CDR3 coding DNA: TGTGCCAGCAGGCCTACTAGCGGGGGGGCAACCGGGGAGCTGTTTTTT.

The V gene is TRBV2, the J gene TRBJ2-7, with 7 bases identical to TRBD2. CDR1 and CDR2 from the germline V gene are SNHLY and FYNNEI. The CDR3 contains 14 residues. J lost 2 bases, V lost 6 bases, and 7 bases had no gene match. The chain's CDR3 is CASSRGGVTYEQYF. The CDR3 DNA reads TGTGCCAGCAGCCGGGGAGGGGTAACCTACGAGCAGTACTTC.

The chain uses TRBV2 and TRBJ2-1; the D gene is possibly TRBD2 (6 bases). The CDR3 runs to 15 residues. V was trimmed by 2 bases and J by 4 bases, leaving 12 bases between them. Germline V CDR1 and CDR2: SNHLY, FYNNEI. The CDR3 here is CASSERSGGYNEQFF. CDR3 bases: TGTGCCAGCAGTGAACGTTCCGGGGGTTACAATGAGCAGTTCTTC.

Remarks on this clonotype: A clone one base away is much larger, so this may be a read error. The chain links TRBV9 to TRBJ1-2, with 7 positions matching TRBD1. Germline V gives CDR1 SGDLS, CDR2 YYNGEE. There are 12 residues in the CDR3. The V segment lost 3 bases and the J segment 7 bases; nucleotides outside the gene matches: 3. CDR3 in DNA: TGTGCCAGCAGCGGACAGGGCCCTGGCTACACCTTC. Its protein product is CASSGQGPGYTF.

Turning to this clonotype: This may be a read error: a much more frequent sequence differs by one nucleotide. The chain has TRBV20-1 and TRBJ1-1; D remains ambiguous. CDR3 size: 14 residues. Germline lookup yields CDR1 DFQATT and CDR2 SNEGSKA (reference sequence). The ends were cut back, 6 bases at V and 1 base at J, with 15 bases in the middle. The CDR3 sequence is CSAQTVEGNTEAFF. The CDR3 DNA reads TGCAGTGCCCAAACAGTCGAGGGGAACACTGAAGCTTTCTTT.